This passage covers 30 T cell receptor beta chains from one sample sequenced in a study of cytomegalovirus exposure and HLA in healthy donors. Sequenced by immunoSEQ multiplex PCR; TCRdb stores in-frame clones only, minus some. The profile shows tens of thousands of clones, about 92% of them singletons. Material for sequencing was PBMCs. These receptors were obtained from a young man in good health and CMV-seronegative.

The chain carries TRBV19 and TRBJ2-3, with 7 nucleotides matching TRBD1. CDR3 length equals 15 residues. The V gene end was trimmed by 5 bases and the J gene end by 0 bases; junction bases not matched to a gene: 5. Germline loops: CDR1 LNHDA, CDR2 SQIVND (reference sequence). The DNA for the CDR3 is TGTGCCAGTAGTGACCGGGACAGTAGCACAGATACGCAGTATTTT. Its protein is CASSDRDSSTDTQYF.

The genes are TRBV5-1 and TRBJ2-2; 10 nucleotides line up with TRBD2. This CDR3 is 17 amino acids long. V lost 0 bases, J lost 9 bases, and 11 bases stayed unmatched. Germline V CDR1 and CDR2: SGHRS, YFSETQ. As DNA, the CDR3 is TGCGCCAGCAGCTTGGATGCGATGACTAGCGGGCGCCGGGAGCTGTTTTTT. This translates into CASSLDAMTSGRRELFF.

The V call is TRBV9, the J call TRBJ2-7; the match to TRBD1 covers 9 bases. The V gene end was trimmed by 3 bases and the J gene end by 5 bases; junction bases not matched to a gene: 6. Germline-derived CDR1 and CDR2 are SGDLS and YYNGEE. The CDR3 is made up of 14 amino acids. CDR3 amino acids: CASSGPGQGDEQYF. The CDR3 DNA follows: TGTGCCAGCAGCGGCCCGGGACAGGGAGACGAGCAGTACTTC.

The gene calls are TRBV7-6 and TRBJ2-1; 9 bases match TRBD2. CDR1 is SGHVS, CDR2 FNYEAQ, per germline. J gave up 4 bases and V 4 bases, and 11 bases lay outside the gene matches. The CDR3 length is 17 residues. In nucleotides, the CDR3 is TGTGCCAGCAGCTCCCCAATGGCGGGGGGGCCATACAATGAGCAGTTCTTC. Translating gives CASSSPMAGGPYNEQFF.

V and J are TRBV15 and TRBJ2-3, with 7 bases aligning to TRBD1. V gave up 2 bases and J gave up 5 bases; unmatched junction bases: 4. This CDR3 has 14 residues. Germline CDR1 reads LNHNV; CDR2 reads YYDKDF (reference sequence). CDR3 in amino acids: CATSRRQGRDTQYF. In DNA, the CDR3 is TGTGCCACCAGCAGAAGACAGGGCAGAGATACGCAGTATTTT.

This rearrangement joins TRBV5-4 to TRBJ1-1; no firm D call. CDR3 length: 15 residues. V lost 8 bases and J 0 bases, leaving 17 bases between the germline ends. Germline V gene sequence: CDR1 SGHNT, CDR2 YYREEE (reference sequence). CDR3 bases: TGTGCCAGTCTACGTAAGGACTCGATGAACACTGAAGCTTTCTTT. It is translated as CASLRKDSMNTEAFF.

This chain connects TRBV6-6 to TRBJ2-7; 9 bases map to TRBD2. The CDR3 extends over 14 amino acids. Germline V gene lookup returns CDR1 MNHNY and CDR2 SVGAGI (reference sequence). The junction had 7 bases not matched to a gene; V was cut back by 8 bases and J by 2 bases. The CDR3 nucleotides read TGTGCCAGCGGGCCGGCGGGAGGGACCTACGAGCAGTACTTC. It translates to CASGPAGGTYEQYF.

The chain employs TRBV10-3 and TRBJ1-2; D is perhaps TRBD1 (5 bases). The CDR3 runs to 15 residues. Looked up from germline, CDR1 is ENHRY and CDR2 is SYGVKD. The germline V and J ends were trimmed by 6 bases and 0 bases, with 14 bases remaining between them. DNA of the CDR3: TGTGCCATCAGAGCTGACACAGGATCTAACTATGGCTACACCTTC. It codes for CAIRADTGSNYGYTF.

The chain has TRBV14 and TRBJ2-7; D not certain. The CDR3 contains 12 residues. The germline V and J ends were trimmed by 3 bases and 6 bases, with 9 bases remaining between them. Per the germline V gene, CDR1 is SGHDN and CDR2 is FVKESK. CDR3 nucleotide sequence: TGTGCCAGCAGCCACGCCCCGGTCGAGCAGTACTTC. Its protein product is CASSHAPVEQYF.

This clone came up once. The chain recombines TRBV5-1 with TRBJ2-5; D is undetermined. The CDR3 spans 14 residues. Trimming stripped 0 bases from V and 1 base from J, with 7 bases between. CDR1 SGHRS and CDR2 YFSETQ come from the germline V gene. CDR3: CASSLAGFQETQYF. CDR3 coding DNA: TGCGCCAGCAGCTTGGCAGGCTTCCAAGAGACCCAGTACTTC.

The rearrangement links TRBV6-4 to TRBJ1-1; 8 nucleotides line up with TRBD1. Germline trimming cut 0 bases from V and 8 bases from J; bases unmatched to any gene: 5. The CDR3 is 14 amino acids. Germline CDR1 MRHNA, CDR2 SNTAGT. The CDR3 sequence is CASSDSPGGVEAFF. The DNA for the CDR3 is TGTGCCAGCAGTGACTCGCCAGGGGGCGTCGAAGCTTTCTTT.

The chain links TRBV29-1 to TRBJ2-2; D remains unclear. There are 13 residues in the CDR3. Germline V gene sequence: CDR1 SQVTM, CDR2 ANQGSEA. V was shortened by 4 bases and J by 1 base, with 7 bases between the two germline ends. In nucleotides, the CDR3 is TGCAGCGTTGGACACTTGAACACCGGGGAGCTGTTTTTT. Translation: CSVGHLNTGELFF.

This rearrangement joins TRBV7-9 to TRBJ2-5; 8 nucleotides align to TRBD2. With 5 bases clipped from V and 5 bases from J, the junction kept 7 bases outside the gene matches. Germline CDR1 reads SEHNR; CDR2 reads FQNEAQ (reference sequence). The CDR3 runs to 14 residues. CDR3 sequence: CASSPKRERETQYF. CDR3 DNA: TGTGCCAGCAGCCCAAAGCGGGAGAGGGAGACCCAGTACTTC.

This sequence joins TRBV5-4 and TRBJ1-2, with 10 bases lining up with TRBD1. In germline, CDR1 is SGHNT, CDR2 YYREEE (reference sequence). Germline trimming cut 3 bases from V and 8 bases from J; bases unmatched to any gene: 4. There are 13 residues in the CDR3. CDR3 nucleotide sequence: TGTGCCAGCAGCTGGCGGGACAGGGGAGGCTACACCTTC. Translating it yields CASSWRDRGGYTF.

This rearrangement joins TRBV30 to TRBJ2-2; 7 positions match TRBD1. This CDR3 region has 16 residues. Germline loops: CDR1 GTSNPN, CDR2 SVGIG (reference sequence). J lost 4 bases, V lost 4 bases, and 12 bases had no gene match. The CDR3 here is CAWTPLTGLGTGELFF. CDR3 DNA: TGTGCCTGGACGCCCCTGACAGGGTTGGGCACCGGGGAGCTGTTTTTT.

In its sample, this clone was seen a few times. The chain's CDR3 is CASSQGASTNTGELFF. The DNA for the CDR3 is TGTGCCAGCAGTCAGGGGGCCTCTACGAACACCGGGGAGCTGTTTTTT. This chain uses TRBV27 with TRBJ2-2; 8 nucleotides align to TRBD1. There are 16 residues in the CDR3. Trimming cost V 5 bases and J 0 bases; bases outside gene matches: 5. Germline V gives CDR1 MNHEY, CDR2 SMNVEV (reference sequence).

As for this clone: The junction and the germline gene differ at one end; a read error may be behind it. The chain joins TRBV7-7 to TRBJ2-1, with a tentative D call TRBD1 (6 bases). Looked up from germline, CDR1 is SSHAT and CDR2 is FNYEAQ (reference sequence). The length of the CDR3 is 14 residues. The CDR3: CASSPPGAYNEQFF. The CDR3 DNA follows: TGTGCTAGCAGCCCCCCAGGGGCCTACAATGAGCAGTTCTTC. The full variable domain, rest sourced from reference TRBV7-7 and TRBJ2-1, is GAGVSQSPRYKVTKRGQDVTLRCDPISSHATLYWYQQALGQGPEFLTYFNYEAQPDKSGLPSDRFSAERPEGSISTLTIQRTEQRDSAMYRCASSPPGAYNEQFFGPGTRLTVL.

The V and J genes are TRBV6-1 and TRBJ2-2; 7 nucleotides agree with TRBD2. V lost 6 bases to trimming and J lost 3 bases; unmatched junction nucleotides: 7. Germline CDR1 and CDR2: MNHNS and SASEGT. The CDR3 loop spans 15 amino acids. The CDR3 sequence: CASRLREGYTGELFF. The DNA of the CDR3 is TGTGCCAGCAGGCTCAGGGAGGGATACACCGGGGAGCTGTTTTTT.

V usage is TRBV5-1 and J usage is TRBJ2-1; tentatively, D is TRBD2 (5 bases). The CDR3 length is 15 residues. Trimming shortened V by 3 bases and J by 4 bases, and 14 bases separated the two germline ends. From germline, CDR1 is SGHRS and CDR2 YFSETQ. CDR3 sequence (DNA): TGCGCCAGCAGCTCAAGGCGGGCTATATACAATGAGCAGTTCTTC. This encodes CASSSRRAIYNEQFF. Full variable domain (missing parts from reference TRBV5-1 and TRBJ2-1): KAGVTQTPRYLIKTRGQQVTLSCSPISGHRSVSWYQQTPGQGLQFLFEYFSETQRNKGNFPGRFSGRQFSNSRSEMNVSTLELGDSALYLCASSSRRAIYNEQFFGPGTRLTVL.

This rearrangement joins TRBV5-1 to TRBJ1-3; a weak D match, TRBD1 (6 bases). Germline CDR1 and CDR2: SGHRS and YFSETQ. The CDR3 runs 16 residues. V lost 2 bases to trimming and J lost 0 bases, with 12 bases between them. CDR3 sequence reads: CASSFAGANSGNTIYF. The CDR3 DNA reads TGCGCCAGCAGCTTCGCAGGGGCCAACTCTGGAAACACCATATATTTT.

CDR3 residues: CAWSVGVTQYF. The DNA for the CDR3 is TGTGCCTGGAGTGTCGGGGTGACCCAGTACTTC. The chain links TRBV30 to TRBJ2-5; perhaps TRBD2 as D (5 bases). From germline, CDR1 is GTSNPN and CDR2 SVGIG (reference sequence). Trimming pared 0 bases from V and 7 bases from J, leaving 6 bases between. The CDR3 length is 11 residues. The full variable domain, rest sourced from reference TRBV30 and TRBJ2-5, is SQTIHQWPATLVQPVGSPLSLECTVEGTSNPNLYWYRQAAGRGLQLLFYSVGIGQISSEVPQNLSASRPQDRQFILSSKKLLLSDSGFYLCAWSVGVTQYFGPGTRLLVL.

The J gene is TRBJ1-6, the V gene TRBV27, with TRBD1 matching over 9 bases. This CDR3 comprises 17 residues. Trimming removed 3 bases from V and 11 bases from J; junction bases left unmatched: 14. In germline, CDR1 is MNHEY, CDR2 SMNVEV (reference sequence). Here the CDR3 reads CASSFYQIQGASPPLHF. CDR3 sequence (DNA): TGTGCCAGCAGTTTCTATCAAATACAGGGGGCATCCCCACCCCTCCACTTT.

The gene calls are TRBV7-6 and TRBJ1-2; 9 bases align to TRBD1. The V gene's germline CDR1 is SGHVS and CDR2 FNYEAQ. The ends lost 4 bases at V and 4 bases at J; junction bases unmatched: 7. The CDR3 consists of 15 residues. DNA for the CDR3: TGTGCCAGCAGCTCGCCGGGACAGGGAGGCTATGGCTACACCTTC. Encoded protein: CASSSPGQGGYGYTF.

The chain couples TRBV19 to TRBJ2-3; possible D gene TRBD2, 5 bases. CDR3 length: 16 amino acids. The ends were cut back, 7 bases at V and 1 base at J, with 18 bases in the middle. Germline-derived CDR1 and CDR2 are LNHDA and SQIVND (reference sequence). The CDR3 DNA reads as TGTGCCAGTACACCCACCCGAGGGCTCCGCACAGATACGCAGTATTTT. This gives the protein CASTPTRGLRTDTQYF.

The chain is built from TRBV4-1 and TRBJ1-1; D is unclear. CDR3 size: 15 residues. Germline V CDR1 and CDR2: MGHRA, YSYEKL. The ends were cut back, 4 bases at V and 1 base at J, with 13 bases in the middle. The CDR3 loop is CASSPRTVTNTEAFF. The DNA for the CDR3 is TGCGCCAGCAGCCCCCGCACGGTTACGAACACTGAAGCTTTCTTT.

This chain links TRBV13 with TRBJ2-2; 8 bases map to TRBD2. CDR1 and CDR2 (germline): PRHDT, FYEKMQ (reference sequence). The CDR3 is 16 amino acids. V lost 5 bases, J lost 3 bases, and 8 bases stayed unmatched. The CDR3 reads CASSLPSGRHTGELFF. Written as DNA, the CDR3 is TGTGCCAGCAGCCTACCAAGCGGGAGACACACCGGGGAGCTGTTTTTT.

This chain links TRBV6-6 with TRBJ2-2; D perhaps matches TRBD1 (6 bases). The CDR3 is 14 residues long. V gave up 4 bases and J gave up 7 bases, with 13 bases separating them. Germline V gives CDR1 MNHNY, CDR2 SVGAGI (reference sequence). The CDR3 DNA follows: TGTGCCAGCAGTTGGGCCGGGACACACGGGGAGCTGTTTTTT. The encoded protein is CASSWAGTHGELFF.

The chain joins TRBV2 to TRBJ1-3; TRBD1 aligns across 7 bases. CDR1 SNHLY and CDR2 FYNNEI come from the germline V gene. The ends lost 6 bases at V and 10 bases at J; junction bases unmatched: 6. The CDR3 runs 12 residues. The CDR3 reads CASRTGRGTIYF. The CDR3 DNA reads TGTGCCAGCAGGACAGGGAGAGGGACCATATATTTT.

V is TRBV14 and J is TRBJ2-2; D is perhaps TRBD1 (6 bases). CDR3 length equals 22 residues. Per the germline V gene, CDR1 is SGHDN and CDR2 is FVKESK. V lost 3 bases and J 0 bases, leaving 29 bases between the germline ends. The CDR3 loop reads CASSQFRGQGNFRDSNTGELFF. Here the CDR3 DNA reads TGTGCCAGCAGCCAGTTTCGAGGTCAGGGGAATTTTCGCGACTCGAACACCGGGGAGCTGTTTTTT.

The V call is TRBV7-2, the J call TRBJ2-2, with D uncertain. Germline lookup yields CDR1 SGHTA and CDR2 FQGNSA. CDR3 length: 11 amino acids. The V gene lost 3 bases and the J gene lost 7 bases, with 3 bases spanning the gap. CDR3 amino acids: CASSFRGELFF. The CDR3 nucleotides are TGTGCCAGCAGCTTCCGCGGGGAGCTGTTTTTT.